These 26 T cell receptor beta chains came from one sample sequenced in a study of cytomegalovirus exposure and HLA in healthy donors (dated by TCRdb to 2015 to 2018). The library relied on the immunoSEQ multiplex PCR assay. For the multiplex PCR, a mixture combining 60 forward primers for TCR Vbeta segments and 13 reverse primers for TCR Jbeta segments was used. Sourced from immuneACCESS, this table was stored by TCRdb with only in-frame sequences that have V and J called. A share of the clones is absent; for the studies checked, an unresolved V gene accounts for under half, and the remainder has no known explanation. The sample has 150,000 to 200,000 clones on record, over 75% of them singletons. The ten largest clones represent 1.5% to 2% of the sample. What was sequenced was PBMCs. The receptor set was obtained from a woman younger than 45 in good health and CMV-seronegative.

This chain uses TRBV28 with TRBJ2-3; 9 nucleotides line up with TRBD2. The CDR3 is made up of 16 amino acids. The V and J ends lost 6 bases and 3 bases, in that order; junction bases with no gene match: 10. Per germline, CDR1 MDHEN and CDR2 SYDVKM. CDR3 sequence reads: CASREASGIGTDTQYF. As DNA, the CDR3 is TGTGCCAGCAGGGAGGCTAGCGGGATTGGGACAGATACGCAGTATTTT.

The chain joins TRBV19 to TRBJ2-1; D is uncertain. This CDR3 is built from 11 residues. CDR1 LNHDA and CDR2 SQIVND come from the germline V gene (reference sequence). V lost 2 bases and J 8 bases, leaving 4 bases between the germline ends. The CDR3 here is CASSISDEQFF. The CDR3 DNA reads TGTGCCAGTAGTATATCTGATGAGCAGTTCTTC.

The chain uses TRBV5-6 and TRBJ2-1; D might be TRBD2 (5 bases). This CDR3 has 14 residues. The germline V gene has CDR1 SGHDT and CDR2 YYEEEE. V lost 3 bases and J lost 5, with 12 bases in between. CDR3 residues: CASSSLASHNEQFF. CDR3 nucleotides: TGTGCCAGCAGCTCCCTAGCTTCCCACAATGAGCAGTTCTTC.

The chain is built from TRBV19 and TRBJ1-5; TRBD1 aligns across 9 bases. The CDR3 is 17 amino acids. The J segment lost 1 base and the V segment lost 5 bases, leaving 9 bases of the junction unmatched. Germline V gene data show CDR1 as LNHDA and CDR2 as SQIVND (reference sequence). The CDR3 DNA reads TGTGCCAGTAGTTACGGGACAGGGCTAGGGAGCAATCAGCCCCAGCATTTT. Protein product: CASSYGTGLGSNQPQHF. Variable domain in full (rest from reference TRBV19 and TRBJ1-5): DGGITQSPKYLFRKEGQNVTLSCEQNLNHDAMYWYRQDPGQGLRLIYYSQIVNDFQKGDIAEGYSVSREKKESFPLTVTSAQKNPTAFYLCASSYGTGLGSNQPQHFGDGTRLSIL.

This clone is a singleton in its sample. As DNA, the CDR3 is TGTGCCAGCAGCCCCGGAGGCTTCCGCTCTAGCACAGATACGCAGTATTTT. Translation: CASSPGGFRSSTDTQYF. The chain carries TRBV7-6 and TRBJ2-3; tentative D call: TRBD2 (5 bases). The CDR3 sequence is 17 residues long. V shed 5 bases and J shed 0 bases, with 18 bases lying between them. CDR1 and CDR2 (germline): SGHVS, FNYEAQ.

The V and J genes are TRBV7-3 and TRBJ2-7; tentative D call: TRBD2 (6 bases). The CDR3 has 15 residues. V gave up 1 base and J gave up 4 bases, with 14 bases separating them. Germline CDR1 SGHTA, CDR2 FQGTGA. The chain's CDR3 is CASSLSGGGPYEQYF. CDR3 in DNA: TGTGCCAGCAGCTTAAGTGGGGGAGGCCCATACGAGCAGTACTTC. Variable domain in full (rest from reference TRBV7-3 and TRBJ2-7): GAGVSQTPSNKVTEKGKYVELRCDPISGHTALYWYRQSLGQGPEFLIYFQGTGAADDSGLPNDRFFAVRPEGSVSTLKIQRTERGDSAVYLCASSLSGGGPYEQYFGPGTRLTVT.

V usage is TRBV5-4 and J usage is TRBJ2-5; 9 positions agree with TRBD2. The CDR3 is 17 residues long. Germline CDR1 is SGHNT and CDR2 is YYREEE (reference sequence). V shed 0 bases and J 4 bases; nucleotides not matched to a gene: 10. CDR3 DNA: TGTGCCAGCAGCTTGGGGTATGGGGCGGGGGGGCCAGAGACCCAGTACTTC. Its protein product is CASSLGYGAGGPETQYF.

V and J are TRBV21-1 and TRBJ2-7; the table's D call, TRBD2, was not checked against the DNA. TRBV21-1 has pseudogene status. The CDR3 is 16 amino acids. In DNA form, the CDR3 reads TGTGCCAGCAGGGGGGAGGTTCTATCCGACTTTTACGAGCAGTACTTC. Protein product: CASRGEVLSDFYEQYF.

This clone was found a few times. This CDR3 reads CASSFFSGAYEQYF. DNA of the CDR3: TGTGCCAGCAGCTTCTTTAGCGGAGCCTACGAGCAGTACTTC. The J gene is TRBJ2-7, the V gene TRBV28, with D maybe TRBD2 (6 bases). Germline CDR1 and CDR2: MDHEN and SYDVKM. This CDR3 contains 14 residues. Deletions cut 6 bases from V and 2 bases from J, with 14 bases between.

The chain links TRBV6-5 to TRBJ1-5; D is unresolved. The V gene's germline CDR1 is MNHEY and CDR2 SVGAGI. Trimming stripped 0 bases from V and 1 base from J, with 7 bases between. The CDR3 consists of 15 residues. CDR3 in amino acids: CASSYSFPSNQPQHF. The CDR3 coding sequence is TGTGCCAGCAGTTACTCATTCCCAAGCAATCAGCCCCAGCATTTT.

V and J are TRBV4-2 and TRBJ1-1; D remains ambiguous. The germline CDR1 and CDR2 sequences are LGHNA and YNFKEQ. This CDR3 is built from 17 residues. The V end was cut by 1 base, the J end by 4 bases, with 19 bases between. The CDR3 protein is CASSQAREALRGTEAFF. The CDR3, as DNA: TGTGCCAGCAGCCAAGCGCGGGAGGCGTTGCGGGGCACTGAAGCTTTCTTT.

For the CDR3, the DNA is TGTGCCAGCAGTCCCCCGGCGGGGCGATTCTCCTACGAGCAGTACTTC. Encoded protein: CASSPPAGRFSYEQYF. V usage is TRBV27 and J usage is TRBJ2-7; D might be TRBD2 (6 bases). Deletions cut 5 bases from V and 0 bases from J, with 17 bases between. This CDR3 has 16 residues. Germline loops: CDR1 MNHEY, CDR2 SMNVEV (reference sequence).

V usage is TRBV19 and J usage is TRBJ2-5; D may be TRBD2 (6 bases). The CDR3 has 14 residues. Germline loops: CDR1 LNHDA, CDR2 SQIVND (reference sequence). Trimming shortened V by 5 bases and J by 7 bases, and 17 bases separated the two germline ends. The CDR3 spells CASSHGTVLGTQYF. In DNA form, the CDR3 reads TGTGCCAGTAGTCACGGGACTGTCTTGGGGACCCAGTACTTC.

Only one count was recorded for this clone. This chain uses TRBV27 with TRBJ1-2; 7 bases map to TRBD1. The CDR3 spans 14 residues. J lost 5 bases, V lost 5 bases, and 8 bases had no gene match. CDR1 and CDR2 (germline): MNHEY, SMNVEV (reference sequence). The CDR3 DNA reads as TGTGCCAGCAGTACAGGGGTAAAGGGTTATGGCTACACCTTC. Its protein is CASSTGVKGYGYTF.

This clone was found once. The rearrangement links TRBV18 to TRBJ2-3; the D gene is possibly TRBD1 (6 bases). V was clipped by 4 bases and J by 1 base, with 9 bases between them. CDR1 and CDR2 (germline): KGHSH, LQKENI. The CDR3 has 14 amino acids. This CDR3 reads CASSQAGGTDTQYF. DNA for the CDR3: TGTGCCAGCTCACAAGCAGGGGGCACAGATACGCAGTATTTT.

The J gene is TRBJ1-1, the V gene TRBV2; D is perhaps TRBD1 (5 bases). Trimming pared 7 bases from V and 2 bases from J, leaving 11 bases between. Germline CDR1 reads SNHLY; CDR2 reads FYNNEI. CDR3 length: 13 residues. This CDR3 reads CASTEGRNTEAFF. The CDR3 bases are TGTGCCAGCACTGAGGGGCGAAACACTGAAGCTTTCTTT.

The rearrangement links TRBV7-8 to TRBJ1-1, with 8 bases aligning to TRBD1. V was pared by 5 bases and J by 0 bases, with 8 bases of the junction left unmatched. Looked up from germline, CDR1 is SGHVS and CDR2 is FQNEAQ. The CDR3 length is 16 residues. The CDR3 sequence: CASSAGQGRLNTEAFF. CDR3 coding DNA: TGTGCCAGCAGCGCCGGACAGGGAAGATTGAACACTGAAGCTTTCTTT.

The CDR3 reads CASSEARGTGGMGRTYEQYF. The CDR3 nucleotides are TGTGCCAGCAGTGAAGCGCGTGGGACAGGGGGCATGGGTCGAACCTACGAGCAGTACTTC. The V call is TRBV6-1, the J call TRBJ2-7; TRBD1 aligns across 12 bases. Losses at the gene ends were 0 bases for V and 2 bases for J; bases not matched to a gene: 14. This CDR3 comprises 20 residues. Germline V gene data show CDR1 as MNHNS and CDR2 as SASEGT.

The chain employs TRBV7-8 and TRBJ2-7; 11 nucleotides match TRBD2. The germline CDR1 and CDR2 sequences are SGHVS and FQNEAQ. This CDR3 has 15 amino acids. The J segment lost 7 bases and the V segment lost 5 bases, leaving 10 bases of the junction unmatched. CDR3 coding DNA: TGTGCCAGCAGCCATAGCGGGAGGGCCATATGGGAGCAGTACTTC. Translated, it gives CASSHSGRAIWEQYF.

V usage is TRBV30 and J usage is TRBJ1-4, with TRBD1 as a possible D gene (6 bases). The CDR3 is made up of 14 amino acids. Trimming shortened V by 3 bases and J by 7 bases, and 15 bases separated the two germline ends. In germline, CDR1 is GTSNPN, CDR2 SVGIG (reference sequence). Here the CDR3 DNA reads TGTGCCTGGAGCGAGGGGGTATCTGGTGAAAAACTGTTTTTT. It specifies CAWSEGVSGEKLFF.

The chain combines TRBV20-1 with TRBJ1-1, with 7 bases fitting TRBD1. Germline V gene sequence: CDR1 DFQATT, CDR2 SNEGSKA (reference sequence). This CDR3 is built from 11 residues. This CDR3 reads CKTGYDTEAFF. CDR3 bases: TGCAAGACAGGGTACGACACTGAAGCTTTCTTT.

A single count supports this clone. This chain uses TRBV10-3 with TRBJ2-7; the match to TRBD2 covers 7 bases. V lost 8 bases, J lost 1 base, and 8 bases stayed unmatched. This CDR3 spans 14 amino acids. Per germline, CDR1 ENHRY and CDR2 SYGVKD. In DNA form, the CDR3 reads TGTGCCATCCCGTGGGGACTAACTTCCTACGAGCAGTACTTC. It encodes CAIPWGLTSYEQYF.

J is TRBJ2-7 and V is TRBV30; 7 nucleotides align to TRBD2. CDR1 GTSNPN and CDR2 SVGIG come from the germline V gene (reference sequence). The CDR3 is made up of 14 amino acids. With V trimmed by 0 bases and J by 4 bases, 6 bases remained unmatched. CDR3 sequence: CAWSVPGGGYEQYF. DNA of the CDR3: TGTGCCTGGAGTGTACCTGGGGGGGGTTACGAGCAGTACTTC.

The chain has TRBV9 and TRBJ1-2; perhaps TRBD1 as D (5 bases). Trimming shortened V by 4 bases and J by 3 bases, and 10 bases separated the two germline ends. CDR1 and CDR2 from the germline V gene are SGDLS and YYNGEE. The CDR3 contains 13 residues. CDR3 DNA: TGTGCCAGCAGCTTACAGGATGACTATGGCTACACCTTC. Its protein is CASSLQDDYGYTF.

The chain links TRBV27 to TRBJ2-1; TRBD2 aligns across 13 bases. The CDR3 is made up of 15 amino acids. Germline V gives CDR1 MNHEY, CDR2 SMNVEV (reference sequence). V trimming: 3 bases; J trimming: 6 bases; junction bases outside the gene matches: 2. The CDR3: CASSFGLAGVNEQFF. The CDR3 DNA sequence: TGTGCCAGCAGTTTCGGACTAGCGGGAGTCAATGAGCAGTTCTTC.

The rearrangement links TRBV9 to TRBJ2-5, with a tentative D call TRBD2 (6 bases). The CDR3 has 13 residues. Germline values: CDR1 SGDLS, CDR2 YYNGEE. Trimming stripped 3 bases from V and 5 bases from J, with 11 bases between. The CDR3 bases are TGTGCCAGCAGCGAAGGAGGGAAGGAGACCCAGTACTTC. Translated: CASSEGGKETQYF. The complete variable domain, with remaining parts taken from reference TRBV9 and TRBJ2-5, reads DSGVTQTPKHLITATGQRVTLRCSPRSGDLSVYWYQQSLDQGLQFLIQYYNGEERAKGNILERFSAQQFPDLHSELNLSSLELGDSALYFCASSEGGKETQYFGPGTRLLVL.